This TCR beta chain comes out of a study of PD-L1 blockade in urothelial cancer (dated by TCRdb to the late 2010s). Looking at the study overall: All patients started therapy in about 2014 and received atezolizumab 1,200 mg intravenously every 3 weeks. About nine tenths of the roughly 29 patients were males with bladder-origin urothelial cancer, and about two thirds of the roughly 30 reported a prior smoking history. An ECOG performance status of 0 or 1 was recorded for the patients, and 0 to 3 prior chemotherapy regimens had been received by the patients. Blood samples were analyzed 3 weeks after the start of treatment (second dose) and 6 weeks after the start of treatment. A median of about 150,000 T cells and 83,000 or so unique TCRs was obtained from blood samples, and a median clonality of approximately 0.08 was observed. The study, an exploratory multi-omic analysis, examined somatic, immune and clinical correlates of response to PD-L1 blockade with atezolizumab in urothelial cancer. Pretreatment tumor samples, along with matched peripheral blood collected serially before and after atezolizumab treatment, underwent TCR sequencing. Durable clinical benefit was defined as progression-free survival longer than 6 months, and TCR features were also tested against progression-free and overall survival. In the same patients, pretreatment tumors underwent whole exome sequencing and RNA sequencing in addition to TCR sequencing. Durable clinical benefit was achieved by nine patients but not by the remaining 20. Pretreatment blood TCR-seq was available for about 27 patients, at least one posttreatment blood collection was obtained for roughly 25 patients, and tumor TCR-seq was available for roughly 25 patients. Here is what the overall study found, with its caveats: At 3 weeks after the start of treatment, tumor-associated TCR clones in peripheral blood had expanded more in patients with durable benefit (n ≈ 24, p = 0.022). A pretreatment peripheral blood TCR clonality below the median was linked to improved progression-free and overall survival. Because the sample size was small (n of about 29) and many exploratory analyses were performed, the results are intended to be hypothesis-generating.

A total of some 30 patients with locally advanced or metastatic urothelial carcinoma, treated at Memorial Sloan Kettering on a trial protocol, made up the cohort. Peripheral blood mononuclear cells were collected pretreatment and during treatment, with between 1 and 8 total time points obtained per patient. The Qiagen DNeasy Blood extraction kit was used to purify genomic DNA from total PBMCs and tumor samples. Collected pretreatment and during treatment, PBMCs were isolated and stored as previously described. Synthetic TCR analog templates were spiked into each PCR to estimate absolute template abundance from read counts. The immunoSEQ assay was used to amplify TCRbeta CDR3 regions from genomic DNA with bias-controlled V and J gene primers. Rearranged TCRbeta segments were sequenced at approximately 20X coverage. Regarding the original processing steps: Sequencing errors were corrected by clustering, and CDR3s were annotated against IMGT so that V, D and J genes could be assigned. Only productive TCRbeta rearrangements were used in downstream analyses, excluding out-of-frame or stop-codon sequences. Clonality was computed as one minus Shannon entropy normalized by the log of the number of unique productive sequences. Fisher's exact test with Benjamini-Hochberg correction, at a threshold of adjusted p below 0.01, was used to find clones that differed between time points or between blood and tumor. The immuneACCESS repertoire file appears here via TCRdb, limited to in-frame rearrangements. These files lack a portion of the clones; in checked studies, under half of the deficit traces to unresolved V genes, and the cause of the others is not known. V and J calls and clone size come straight from that table; D and trimming were deduced from the DNA. The sample profile shows approximately 65,000 clones; around 90% of them were found once. 3.4% of the sample is taken by the ten largest.

The CDR3 runs 14 amino acids, cysteine and phenylalanine included. Of all the DNA, just the CDR3 is kept, 42 bases in frame from base 1. Relative to germline, V is 6 bases shorter and J is 3 bases shorter, with 15 bases between their ends. The germline V gene (reference sequence) specifies LNHDA as CDR1 and SQIVND as CDR2. The sample holds one count of this clone. It has no known antigen specificity. Base qualities are not recorded, but no much larger clone differs from it by a single base. Sequencing used PBMCs, obtained around atezolizumab (anti-PD-L1) treatment. This TCR was sampled from a man between 60 and 75 years old with urothelial cancer. Rearrangement joined TRBV19 to TRBJ2-7, with TRBD2 tentatively as D gene (6 bases match). The base sequence is TGTGCCAGTAGCACCCAGGAGGGGTACTACGAGCAGTACTTC. It translates to CASSTQEGYYEQYF. Where the CDR3 stops, the reference TRBV19 and TRBJ2-7 genes take over; the full variable domain is DGGITQSPKYLFRKEGQNVTLSCEQNLNHDAMYWYRQDPGQGLRLIYYSQIVNDFQKGDIAEGYSVSREKKESFPLTVTSAQKNPTAFYLCASSTQEGYYEQYFGPGTRLTVT.